Sequencing of this TCR beta chain was carried out in a study of cytomegalovirus exposure and HLA in healthy donors. Turning to the study itself: HLA-typed donors were the source of 83 million or so unique TCRs held in an early data release. Of the donors genotyped, several hundred in all, around 77% fell in the Caucasian-associated ancestry cluster.

This clone was detected once. Its antigen is unknown. The PCR contained 60 Vbeta and 13 Jbeta primers. Clones were sequenced by immunoSEQ multiplex PCR, and TCRdb holds only the in-frame ones, with some missing. Of about 220,000 clones in the sample, over 60% were seen once. Study results and caveats: It was reported in a later analysis that an Asian-associated ancestry cluster showed fewer N-insertions than the approximately 670-donor mean.

The source material was PBMCs. The clonotype was recovered from a man aged 18 to 30 in good health and CMV-seronegative.

CDR3 sequence: CASSPLSGLDQPQHF. The CDR3 nucleotides are TGTGCCAGCAGCCCTCTATCAGGGCTGGATCAGCCCCAGCATTTT. The chain employs TRBV27 and TRBJ1-5, with TRBD1 as a possible D gene (5 bases). V was clipped by 6 bases and J by 5 bases, with 17 bases between them. The CDR3 has 15 amino acids. The germline gives CDR1 MNHEY, CDR2 SMNVEV (reference sequence).